This TCR beta chain was captured by sequencing in a study of molecular identifiers for immune sequencing clone quantification listed by TCRdb under 2018. About the full investigation: For a replicate experiment, the RNA from either approximately 20,000 or 100,000 naive CD8 T cells was divided into five aliquots, and four of those aliquots went on to sequencing. CD8 T cells were used in a methods study to benchmark molecular-identifier clustering-based TCR repertoire sequencing (MIDCIRS) and TCR RNA copy counting.

Naive CD8 T cell libraries were made from roughly 21,000 to 960,000 sorted cells using 10%, 30% or 50% of purified RNA. Naive CD8 T cells, defined as CD8+CD4-CCR7+CD45RA+, were FACS-sorted into RLT Plus buffer on a BD FACSAria II. Detection sensitivity was tested by spiking Jurkat RNA equal to about eleven TCR copies' worth into samples containing roughly 19,000-1,000,000 naive CD8 T cells. CD8 T cells were enriched using RosetteSep CD8+ T Cell Enrichment Cocktail and Ficoll-Paque, and the enriched cells then underwent ACK red cell lysis. This clonotype was seen many times. Its antigen is currently not known. The input lacks base qualities; no much larger clone sits a single base away. At the junction V is shortened by 0 bases and J by 6 bases; bases outside the gene matches: 8. CDR1 and CDR2 were assigned from the germline V gene (reference sequence) as SEHNR and FQNEAQ. From the cysteine through the phenylalanine, the CDR3 covers 16 amino acids. Solely the CDR3 DNA is kept, with 48 bases framed from the first base.

Results and caveats for the whole study, not just this receptor: Modeling estimated about three recovered TCR RNA copies per cell, compared with about 10 by digital PCR, which implies 25% to 30% capture efficiency. The naive libraries included spiked-in Jurkat TCR RNA (roughly 11 copies' worth), and this RNA is not part of the donor repertoire. Spiked-in Jurkat TCR RNA equal to a single cell's worth was reported to be detectable even within 1,100,000 naive CD8 T cells. Highly expanded clone sizes could be underestimated because identical TCR molecules may share a barcode. In CMV-specific effector cells, clones with more than 20 RNA copies accounted for over 97% of molecules, whereas in naive cells such clones accounted for under 1%. When barcode sub-clustering was left out, chimeric consensus sequences inflated TCR diversity, with chimeras reaching as high as 47%.

The library was built by means of PCR. The sequencing machine was a NextSeq 500. Bulk TCR libraries were made following a previously described method, with the TCR primers given in Table S5. Purification of total RNA was performed with the Qiagen AllPrep DNA/RNA kit. Before analysis, reads from multiple sequencing runs of the same library were pooled. As for the original processing: Only reads with exact TCR constant sequence were kept, trimmed to 150 nt, and grouped by their 12-nt molecular barcodes. Within each barcode group, reads were sub-clustered at a 15% Levenshtein threshold, and quality-weighted consensus sequences were built per RNA molecule. Non-functional sequences were discarded, and so were lower-count sequences lying one edit away from another sequence. On the basis of fitting two negative binomial distributions, barcode sub-clusters with fewer than 20% of the maximum read count were discarded. TCRdb itself trimmed the public reads at Q25 with fastp, ran MiXCR and retained productive beta chains. One record per CDR3 amino acid sequence lists the most common genes and DNA. TCRdb, not the authors, supplied the V and J calls. The sample profile shows 79,000 or so distinct CDR3 sequences; 20% to 30% of them were found once. The biggest ten clones account for roughly 0.76% of the sample.

The TCR originated in a human donor in good health. Some libraries in this study had Jurkat cell RNA spiked in. The material sequenced was naive CD8+ T cells from blood, with Jurkat cell RNA spiked in. The cell subset or site label on this specimen signifies: FACS-sorted CD8+CD4-CCR7+CD45RA+ naive T cells. This receptor chain uses TRBV7-9 and TRBJ2-7; 10 central nucleotides agree with TRBD2. Here is the DNA: TGTGCCAGCAGCTTAGCCCCCGGGGTAGCGGGAGGCGAGCAGTACTTC. The resulting protein is CASSLAPGVAGGEQYF.